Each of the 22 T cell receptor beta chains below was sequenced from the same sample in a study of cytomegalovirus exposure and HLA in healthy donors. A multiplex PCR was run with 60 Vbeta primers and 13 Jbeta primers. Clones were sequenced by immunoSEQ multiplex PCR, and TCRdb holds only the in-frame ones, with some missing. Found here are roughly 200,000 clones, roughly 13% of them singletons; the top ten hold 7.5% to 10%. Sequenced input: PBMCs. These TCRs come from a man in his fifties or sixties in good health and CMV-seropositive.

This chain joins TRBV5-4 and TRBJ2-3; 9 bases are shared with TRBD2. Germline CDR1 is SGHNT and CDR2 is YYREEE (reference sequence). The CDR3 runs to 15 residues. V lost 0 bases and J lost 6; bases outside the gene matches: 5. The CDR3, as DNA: TGTGCCAGCAGCTTGGTGGCGGGGGGGCCGGATACGCAGTATTTT. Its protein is CASSLVAGGPDTQYF.

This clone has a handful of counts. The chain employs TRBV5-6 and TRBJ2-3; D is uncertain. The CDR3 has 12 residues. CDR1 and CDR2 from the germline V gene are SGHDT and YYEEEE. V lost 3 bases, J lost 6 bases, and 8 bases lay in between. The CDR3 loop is CASSSSLDTQYF. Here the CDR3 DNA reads TGTGCCAGCAGCTCCTCGTTGGATACGCAGTATTTT.

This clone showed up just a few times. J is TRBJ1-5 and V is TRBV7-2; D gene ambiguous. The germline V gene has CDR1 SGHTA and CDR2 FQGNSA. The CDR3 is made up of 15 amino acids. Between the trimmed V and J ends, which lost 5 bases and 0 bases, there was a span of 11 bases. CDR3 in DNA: TGTGCCAGCAGCCCGGGGTCGGTTAGCAATCAGCCCCAGCATTTT. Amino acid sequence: CASSPGSVSNQPQHF.

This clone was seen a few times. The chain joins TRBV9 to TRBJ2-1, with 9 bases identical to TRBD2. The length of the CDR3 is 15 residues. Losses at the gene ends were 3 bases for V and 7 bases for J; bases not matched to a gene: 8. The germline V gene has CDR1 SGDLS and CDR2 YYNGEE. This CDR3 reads CASSATSGFQNEQFF. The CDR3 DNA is TGTGCCAGCAGCGCGACTAGCGGCTTCCAGAATGAGCAGTTCTTC.

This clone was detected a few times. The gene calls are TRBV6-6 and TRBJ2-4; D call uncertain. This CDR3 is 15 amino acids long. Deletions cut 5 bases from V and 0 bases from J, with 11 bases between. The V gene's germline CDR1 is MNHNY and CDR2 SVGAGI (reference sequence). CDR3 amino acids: CASSTAPLAKNIQYF. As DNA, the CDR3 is TGTGCCAGCAGTACAGCACCACTAGCCAAAAACATTCAGTACTTC.

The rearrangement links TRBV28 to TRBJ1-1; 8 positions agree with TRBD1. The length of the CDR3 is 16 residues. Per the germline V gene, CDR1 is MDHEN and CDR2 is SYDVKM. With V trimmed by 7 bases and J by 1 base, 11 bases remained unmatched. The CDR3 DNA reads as TGTGCCAGCATCGCGCGACAGGGGAGAGAGAACACTGAAGCTTTCTTT. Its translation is CASIARQGRENTEAFF.

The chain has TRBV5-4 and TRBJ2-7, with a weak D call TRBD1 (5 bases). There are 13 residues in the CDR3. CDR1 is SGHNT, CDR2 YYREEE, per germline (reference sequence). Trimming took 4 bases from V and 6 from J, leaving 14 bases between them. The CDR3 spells CASSPDPGREQYV. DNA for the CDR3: TGTGCCAGCAGCCCGGACCCAGGGCGCGAGCAGTACGTC.

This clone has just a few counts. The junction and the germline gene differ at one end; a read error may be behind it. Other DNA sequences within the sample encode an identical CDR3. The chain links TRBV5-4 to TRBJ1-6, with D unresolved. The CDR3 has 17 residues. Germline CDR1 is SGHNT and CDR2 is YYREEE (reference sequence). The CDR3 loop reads CASSRTFGPSSDSPLHF. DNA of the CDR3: TGTGCCAGCAGCCGGACTTTTGGGCCCTCAAGCGATTCACCCCTACACTTT.

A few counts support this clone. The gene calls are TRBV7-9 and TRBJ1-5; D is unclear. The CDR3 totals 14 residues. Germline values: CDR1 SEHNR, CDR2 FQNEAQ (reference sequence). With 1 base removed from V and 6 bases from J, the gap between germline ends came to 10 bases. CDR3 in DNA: TGTGCCAGCAGCTTAGGTATGCCCGGTCAGCCCCAGCATTTT. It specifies CASSLGMPGQPQHF.

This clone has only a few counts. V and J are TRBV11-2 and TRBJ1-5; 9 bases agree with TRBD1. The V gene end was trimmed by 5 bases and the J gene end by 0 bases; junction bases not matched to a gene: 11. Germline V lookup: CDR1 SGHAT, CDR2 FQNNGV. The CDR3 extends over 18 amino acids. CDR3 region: CASSIGQGTLISNQPQHF. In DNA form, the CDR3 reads TGTGCCAGCAGCATAGGACAGGGGACTCTAATTAGCAATCAGCCCCAGCATTTT.

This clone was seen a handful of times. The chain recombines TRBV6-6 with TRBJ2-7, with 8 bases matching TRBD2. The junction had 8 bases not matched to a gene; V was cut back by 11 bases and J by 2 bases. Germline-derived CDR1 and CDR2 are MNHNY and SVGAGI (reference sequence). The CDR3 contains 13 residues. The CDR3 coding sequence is TGTGCCTCCTTCAGCGGGGGAACCTACGAGCAGTACTTC. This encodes CASFSGGTYEQYF.

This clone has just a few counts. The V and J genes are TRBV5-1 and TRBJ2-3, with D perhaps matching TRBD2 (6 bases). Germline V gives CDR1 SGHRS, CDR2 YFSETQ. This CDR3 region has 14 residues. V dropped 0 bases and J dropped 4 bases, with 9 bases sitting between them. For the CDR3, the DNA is TGCGCCAGCAGCTTGGGGGGGGTCGCAGATACGCAGTATTTT. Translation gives CASSLGGVADTQYF.

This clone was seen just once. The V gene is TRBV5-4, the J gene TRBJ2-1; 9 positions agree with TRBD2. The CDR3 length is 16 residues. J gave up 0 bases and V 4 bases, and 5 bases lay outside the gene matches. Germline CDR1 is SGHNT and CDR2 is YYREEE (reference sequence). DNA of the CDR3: TGTGCCAGCAGCCTTAGCGGGAGTTACTCCTACAATGAGCAGTTCTTC. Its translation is CASSLSGSYSYNEQFF.

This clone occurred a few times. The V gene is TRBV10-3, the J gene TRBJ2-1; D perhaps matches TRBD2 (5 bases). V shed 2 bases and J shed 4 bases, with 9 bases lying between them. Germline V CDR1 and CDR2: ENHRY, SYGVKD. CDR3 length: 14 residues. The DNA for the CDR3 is TGTGCCATCAGTGAGGTGGAGGAATACAATGAGCAGTTCTTC. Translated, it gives CAISEVEEYNEQFF.

CDR3 protein: CASSPGLAGNTGELFF. DNA for the CDR3: TGTGCCAGCAGCCCGGGACTAGCGGGTAACACCGGGGAGCTGTTTTTT. The chain links TRBV7-6 to TRBJ2-2; 12 bases fit TRBD2. Germline V CDR1 and CDR2: SGHVS, FNYEAQ. V shed 5 bases, J shed 2 bases, and the junction held 3 bases outside the gene matches. The CDR3 is 16 residues long.

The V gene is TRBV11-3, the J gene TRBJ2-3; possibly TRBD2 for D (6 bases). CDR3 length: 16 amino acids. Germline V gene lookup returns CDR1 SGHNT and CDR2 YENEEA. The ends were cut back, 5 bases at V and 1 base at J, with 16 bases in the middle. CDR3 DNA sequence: TGTGCCAGCAGCACCCGGGACTTAGCCCGCACAGATACGCAGTATTTT. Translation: CASSTRDLARTDTQYF.

The chain's CDR3 is CASSPRAGGKDTQYF. Here the CDR3 DNA reads TGTGCCAGCTCACCACGGGCAGGGGGAAAAGATACGCAGTATTTT. This chain uses TRBV18 with TRBJ2-3, with 7 nucleotides matching TRBD1. The ends lost 1 base at V and 5 bases at J; junction bases unmatched: 6. CDR1 and CDR2 from the germline V gene are KGHSH and LQKENI. This CDR3 is built from 15 residues.

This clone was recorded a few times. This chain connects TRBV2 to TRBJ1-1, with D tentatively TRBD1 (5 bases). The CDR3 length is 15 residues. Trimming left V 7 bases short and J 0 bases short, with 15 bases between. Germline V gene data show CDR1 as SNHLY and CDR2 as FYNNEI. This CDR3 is CASNGGRRMNTEAFF. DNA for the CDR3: TGTGCCAGCAACGGGGGACGGCGTATGAACACTGAAGCTTTCTTT.

The CDR3 loop is CATSTHNRDGEQYF. The CDR3 DNA follows: TGTGCCACCAGCACCCATAACAGGGACGGCGAGCAGTACTTC. This chain uses TRBV15 with TRBJ2-7; D might be TRBD1 (6 bases). V lost 4 bases and J 6 bases, leaving 16 bases between the germline ends. Looked up from germline, CDR1 is LNHNV and CDR2 is YYDKDF (reference sequence). The CDR3 consists of 14 residues.

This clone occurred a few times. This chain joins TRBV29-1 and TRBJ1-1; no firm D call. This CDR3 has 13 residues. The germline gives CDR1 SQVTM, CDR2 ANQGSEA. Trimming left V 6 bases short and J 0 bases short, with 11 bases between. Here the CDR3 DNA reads TGCAGCGTCAATACAGTGATGAACACTGAAGCTTTCTTT. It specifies CSVNTVMNTEAFF. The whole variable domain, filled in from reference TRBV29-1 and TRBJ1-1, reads SAVISQKPSRDICQRGTSLTIQCQVDSQVTMMFWYRQQPGQSLTLIATANQGSEATYESGFVIDKFPISRPNLTFSTLTVSNMSPEDSSIYLCSVNTVMNTEAFFGQGTRLTVV.

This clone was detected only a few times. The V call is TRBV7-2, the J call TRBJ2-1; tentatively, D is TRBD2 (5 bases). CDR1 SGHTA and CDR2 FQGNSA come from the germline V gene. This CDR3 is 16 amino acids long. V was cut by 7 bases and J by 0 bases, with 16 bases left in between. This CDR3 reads CASTIPRGISYNEQFF. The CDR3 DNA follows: TGTGCCAGCACCATTCCCCGGGGAATCTCCTACAATGAGCAGTTCTTC.

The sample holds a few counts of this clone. This CDR3 is CASSLGQRSREKLFF. CDR3 bases: TGTGCCAGCAGCTTGGGACAGCGAAGTAGGGAAAAACTGTTTTTT. This chain uses TRBV11-2 with TRBJ1-4, with 7 positions matching TRBD1. Trimming at V came to 3 bases and at J to 8 bases, leaving 9 bases not matched to a gene. The CDR3 is 15 amino acids. The germline V gene encodes CDR1 SGHAT and CDR2 FQNNGV. Variable domain in full (rest from reference TRBV11-2 and TRBJ1-4): EAGVAQSPRYKIIEKRQSVAFWCNPISGHATLYWYQQILGQGPKLLIQFQNNGVVDDSQLPKDRFSAERLKGVDSTLKIQPAKLEDSAVYLCASSLGQRSREKLFFGSGTQLSVL.